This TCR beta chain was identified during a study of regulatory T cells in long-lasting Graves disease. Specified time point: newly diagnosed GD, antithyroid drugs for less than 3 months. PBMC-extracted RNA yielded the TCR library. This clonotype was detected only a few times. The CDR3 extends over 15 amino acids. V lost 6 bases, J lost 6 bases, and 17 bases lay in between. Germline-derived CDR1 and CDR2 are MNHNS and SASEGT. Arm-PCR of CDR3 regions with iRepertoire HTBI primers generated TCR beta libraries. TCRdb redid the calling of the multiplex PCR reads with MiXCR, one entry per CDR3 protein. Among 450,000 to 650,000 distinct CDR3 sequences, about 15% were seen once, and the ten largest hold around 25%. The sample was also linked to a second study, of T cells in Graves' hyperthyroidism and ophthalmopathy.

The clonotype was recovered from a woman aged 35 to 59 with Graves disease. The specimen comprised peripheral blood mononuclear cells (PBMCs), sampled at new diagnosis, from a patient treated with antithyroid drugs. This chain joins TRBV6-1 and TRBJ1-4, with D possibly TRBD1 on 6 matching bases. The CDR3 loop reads CASRDSTGYDEKLFF. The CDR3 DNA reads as TGTGCCAGCAGGGATTCTACAGGGTATGATGAAAAACTGTTTTTT.